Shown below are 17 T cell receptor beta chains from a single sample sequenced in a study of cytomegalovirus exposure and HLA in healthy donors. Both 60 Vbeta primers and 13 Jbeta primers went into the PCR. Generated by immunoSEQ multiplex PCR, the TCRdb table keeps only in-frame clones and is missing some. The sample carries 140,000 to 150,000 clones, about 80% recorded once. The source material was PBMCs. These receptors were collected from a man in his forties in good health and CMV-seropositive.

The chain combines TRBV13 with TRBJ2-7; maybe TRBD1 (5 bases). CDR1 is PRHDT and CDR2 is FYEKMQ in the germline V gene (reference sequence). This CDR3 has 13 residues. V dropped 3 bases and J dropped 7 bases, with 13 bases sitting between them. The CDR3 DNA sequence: TGTGCCAGCAGCTTCGGCAGGGCATGGGAGCAGTACTTC. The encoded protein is CASSFGRAWEQYF. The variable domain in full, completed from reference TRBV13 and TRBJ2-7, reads AAGVIQSPRHLIKEKRETATLKCYPIPRHDTVYWYQQGPGQDPQFLISFYEKMQSDKGSIPDRFSAQQFSDYHSELNMSSLELGDSALYFCASSFGRAWEQYFGPGTRLTVT.

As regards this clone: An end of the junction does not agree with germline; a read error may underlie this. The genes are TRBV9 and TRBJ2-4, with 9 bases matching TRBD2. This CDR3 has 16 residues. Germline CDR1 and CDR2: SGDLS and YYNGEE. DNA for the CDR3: TGTGCCAGCAGCGTAGAGGCGACTAGCGGCTGGAACAGTCAGTACTTC. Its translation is CASSVEATSGWNSQYF.

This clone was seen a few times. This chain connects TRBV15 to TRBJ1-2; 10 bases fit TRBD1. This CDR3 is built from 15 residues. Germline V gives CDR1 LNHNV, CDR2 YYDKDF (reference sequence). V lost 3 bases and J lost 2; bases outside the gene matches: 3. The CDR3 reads CATSRTGGWNYGYTF. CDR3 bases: TGTGCCACCAGCAGGACAGGGGGCTGGAACTATGGCTACACCTTC.

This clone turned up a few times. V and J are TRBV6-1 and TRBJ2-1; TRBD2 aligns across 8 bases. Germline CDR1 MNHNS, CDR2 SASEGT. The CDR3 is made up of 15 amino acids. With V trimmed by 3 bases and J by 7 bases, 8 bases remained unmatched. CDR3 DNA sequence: TGTGCCAGCAGTGATTTTAGCGGGATAGGAAATGAGCAGTTCTTC. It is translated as CASSDFSGIGNEQFF.

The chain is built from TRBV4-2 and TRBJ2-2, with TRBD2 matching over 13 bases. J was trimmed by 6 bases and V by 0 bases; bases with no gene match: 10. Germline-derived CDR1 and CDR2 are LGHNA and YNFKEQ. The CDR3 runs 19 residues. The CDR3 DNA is TGTGCCAGCAGCCAAGAACATCCAGTTGGACTAGCGGGAGCCGGGGAGCTGTTTTTT. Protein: CASSQEHPVGLAGAGELFF.

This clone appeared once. The CDR3 loop is CASSIWASGSYSTDTQYF. Here the CDR3 DNA reads TGTGCCAGTAGTATTTGGGCTAGCGGGAGCTATAGCACAGATACGCAGTATTTT. The rearrangement links TRBV19 to TRBJ2-3; 10 positions agree with TRBD2. The CDR3 covers 18 residues. Trimming at V came to 3 bases and at J to 0 bases, leaving 9 bases not matched to a gene. Looked up from germline, CDR1 is LNHDA and CDR2 is SQIVND (reference sequence).

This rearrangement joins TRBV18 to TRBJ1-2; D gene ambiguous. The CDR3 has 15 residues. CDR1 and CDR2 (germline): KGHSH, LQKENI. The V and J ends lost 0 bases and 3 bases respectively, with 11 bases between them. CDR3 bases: TGTGCCAGCTCACCACCTGCGGCCAGCGACTATGGCTACACCTTC. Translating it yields CASSPPAASDYGYTF.

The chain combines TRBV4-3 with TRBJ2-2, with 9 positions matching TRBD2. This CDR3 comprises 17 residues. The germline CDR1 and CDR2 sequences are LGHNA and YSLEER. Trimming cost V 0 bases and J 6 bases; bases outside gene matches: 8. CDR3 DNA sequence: TGCGCCAGCAGCCAAGATAGCGGGAGTCCAAGGTCCGGGGAGCTGTTTTTT. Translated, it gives CASSQDSGSPRSGELFF.

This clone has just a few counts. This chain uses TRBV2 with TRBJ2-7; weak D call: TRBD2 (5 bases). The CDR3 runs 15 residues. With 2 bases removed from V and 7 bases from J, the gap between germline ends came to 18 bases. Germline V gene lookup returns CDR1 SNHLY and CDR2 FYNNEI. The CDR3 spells CASSESGRILGEQYF. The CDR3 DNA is TGTGCCAGCAGTGAAAGCGGCCGGATCTTAGGAGAGCAGTACTTC.

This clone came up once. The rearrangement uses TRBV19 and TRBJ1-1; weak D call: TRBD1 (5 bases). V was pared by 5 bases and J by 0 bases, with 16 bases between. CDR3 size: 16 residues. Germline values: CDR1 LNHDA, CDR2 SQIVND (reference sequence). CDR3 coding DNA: TGTGCCAGTAGTGCTCGACAGATTCTCATGAACACTGAAGCTTTCTTT. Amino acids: CASSARQILMNTEAFF.

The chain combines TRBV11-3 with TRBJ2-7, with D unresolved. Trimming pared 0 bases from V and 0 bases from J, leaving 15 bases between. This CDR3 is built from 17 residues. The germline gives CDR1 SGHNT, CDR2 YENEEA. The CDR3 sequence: CASSLDRPSWSSYEQYF. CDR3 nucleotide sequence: TGTGCCAGCAGCTTAGATCGCCCTTCCTGGAGCTCCTACGAGCAGTACTTC.

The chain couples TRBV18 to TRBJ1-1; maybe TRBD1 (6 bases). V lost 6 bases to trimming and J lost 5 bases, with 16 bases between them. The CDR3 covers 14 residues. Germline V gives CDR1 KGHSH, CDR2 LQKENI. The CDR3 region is CASSLGGGETEAFF. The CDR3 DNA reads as TGTGCCAGCTCGCTGGGTGGGGGCGAGACTGAAGCTTTCTTT.

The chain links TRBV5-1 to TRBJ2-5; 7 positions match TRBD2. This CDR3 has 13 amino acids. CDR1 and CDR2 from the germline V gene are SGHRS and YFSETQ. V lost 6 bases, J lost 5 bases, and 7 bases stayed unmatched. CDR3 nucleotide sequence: TGCGCCAGCACCTGGGGAGGGACGGAGACCCAGTACTTC. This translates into CASTWGGTETQYF.

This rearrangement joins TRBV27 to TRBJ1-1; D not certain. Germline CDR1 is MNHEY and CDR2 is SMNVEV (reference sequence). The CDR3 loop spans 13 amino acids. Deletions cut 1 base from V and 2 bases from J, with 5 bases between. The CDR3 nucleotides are TGTGCCAGCAGTTTATACAGCAACACTGAAGCTTTCTTT. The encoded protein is CASSLYSNTEAFF.

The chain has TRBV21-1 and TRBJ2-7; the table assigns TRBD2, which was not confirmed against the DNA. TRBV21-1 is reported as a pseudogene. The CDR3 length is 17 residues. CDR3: CASTLPTLAGDRYEQYF. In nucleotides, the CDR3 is TGTGCCAGCACGCTCCCCACCCTAGCGGGAGATAGGTACGAGCAGTACTTC.

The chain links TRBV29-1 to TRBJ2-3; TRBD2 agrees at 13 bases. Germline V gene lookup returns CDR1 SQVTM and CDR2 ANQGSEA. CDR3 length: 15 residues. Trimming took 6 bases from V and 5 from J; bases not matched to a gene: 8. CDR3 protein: CSVGRTSGSGDTQYF. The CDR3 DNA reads TGCAGCGTGGGTAGGACTAGCGGGAGTGGAGATACGCAGTATTTT.

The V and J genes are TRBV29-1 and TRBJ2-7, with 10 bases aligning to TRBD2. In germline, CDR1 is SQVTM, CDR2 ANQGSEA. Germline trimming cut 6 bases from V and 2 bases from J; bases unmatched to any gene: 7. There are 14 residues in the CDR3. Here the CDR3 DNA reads TGCAGCGTCGGACTCAGCGGGAGGGCCTACGAGCAGTACTTC. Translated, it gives CSVGLSGRAYEQYF.